A single sample gave rise to the 23 T cell receptor beta chains below, sequenced in a study of T cells in tuberculosis. This table comes from immunoSEQ multiplex PCR, and its TCRdb copy is limited to in-frame clones, with some not included. Among approximately 53,000 clones listed, nearly 95% were seen once. Time point: new active TB diagnosis, blood taken before or within 7 days of starting treatment. Material: PBMCs, obtained at tuberculosis diagnosis. The receptors were sampled from an adult with tuberculosis.

The genes are TRBV5-1 and TRBJ2-3, with 8 bases fitting TRBD2. The V gene end was trimmed by 2 bases and the J gene end by 0 bases; junction bases not matched to a gene: 8. The V gene's germline CDR1 is SGHRS and CDR2 YFSETQ. This CDR3 has 17 amino acids. The CDR3 nucleotides are TGCGCCAGCAGCTTCCGGGGCGGGAGGACTAGCACAGATACGCAGTATTTT. Its translation: CASSFRGGRTSTDTQYF.

The count of this clone is one. J is TRBJ2-5 and V is TRBV7-9; weak D call: TRBD2 (6 bases). The CDR3 length is 16 residues. Germline values: CDR1 SEHNR, CDR2 FQNEAQ (reference sequence). Trimming removed 4 bases from V and 5 bases from J, with 20 bases in between. CDR3 in amino acids: CASSSPFEAEGETQYF. The CDR3 coding sequence is TGTGCCAGCAGCTCCCCCTTCGAAGCGGAGGGGGAGACCCAGTACTTC.

The chain's CDR3 is CASSQVYSHPTGELFF. As DNA, the CDR3 is TGCGCCAGCAGTCAAGTTTACAGTCACCCCACCGGGGAGCTGTTTTTT. The chain recombines TRBV23-1 with TRBJ2-2; D unresolved. TRBV23-1 is flagged as an ORF with uncertain function. The CDR3 is 16 amino acids. Trimming removed 2 bases at V and 4 bases at J, with 14 bases between.

V usage is TRBV5-1 and J usage is TRBJ2-7; D gene uncertain. V was shortened by 3 bases and J by 5 bases, with 6 bases between the two germline ends. This CDR3 spans 11 amino acids. CDR1 is SGHRS and CDR2 is YFSETQ in the germline V gene. CDR3 loop: CASSSLNEQYF. CDR3 bases: TGCGCCAGCAGCTCACTTAACGAGCAGTACTTC. Filled out from reference TRBV5-1 and TRBJ2-7, the complete variable domain reads KAGVTQTPRYLIKTRGQQVTLSCSPISGHRSVSWYQQTPGQGLQFLFEYFSETQRNKGNFPGRFSGRQFSNSRSEMNVSTLELGDSALYLCASSSLNEQYFGPGTRLTVT.

The chain carries TRBV30 and TRBJ1-2; 7 nucleotides align to TRBD1. The germline V gene has CDR1 GTSNPN and CDR2 SVGIG (reference sequence). The V and J ends lost 7 bases and 2 bases, in that order; junction bases with no gene match: 7. This CDR3 region has 13 residues. The CDR3 sequence is CALGTDQNYGYTF. The CDR3 region has the DNA TGTGCCTTGGGGACAGACCAAAACTATGGCTACACCTTC. Full variable domain (missing parts from reference TRBV30 and TRBJ1-2): SQTIHQWPATLVQPVGSPLSLECTVEGTSNPNLYWYRQAAGRGLQLLFYSVGIGQISSEVPQNLSASRPQDRQFILSSKKLLLSDSGFYLCALGTDQNYGYTFGSGTRLTVV.

The sample holds a few counts of this clone. The chain couples TRBV7-2 to TRBJ2-3, with D possibly being TRBD1 (5 bases). CDR3 length equals 15 residues. Germline V gives CDR1 SGHTA, CDR2 FQGNSA. V was pared by 2 bases and J by 1 base, with 10 bases between. The CDR3, as DNA: TGTGCCAGCAGCTTAAAGGGGCCGGGCACAGATACGCAGTATTTT. It specifies CASSLKGPGTDTQYF.

The chain couples TRBV5-1 to TRBJ1-4; D gene unclear. The CDR3 length is 14 residues. Germline-derived CDR1 and CDR2 are SGHRS and YFSETQ. V dropped 4 bases and J dropped 2 bases, with 9 bases sitting between them. The CDR3 DNA reads as TGCGCCAGCAGCGTTGGAGGGACTAATGAAAAACTGTTTTTT. Its protein is CASSVGGTNEKLFF. Using reference TRBV5-1 and TRBJ1-4 for the parts outside the CDR3, the full variable domain is KAGVTQTPRYLIKTRGQQVTLSCSPISGHRSVSWYQQTPGQGLQFLFEYFSETQRNKGNFPGRFSGRQFSNSRSEMNVSTLELGDSALYLCASSVGGTNEKLFFGSGTQLSVL.

V usage is TRBV28 and J usage is TRBJ2-1, with D possibly matching TRBD1 (5 bases). V was cut by 7 bases and J by 0 bases, with 10 bases left in between. Looked up from germline, CDR1 is MDHEN and CDR2 is SYDVKM. This CDR3 has 14 amino acids. The CDR3 DNA reads TGTGCCAGCATAACAGGTCTCTCCTACAATGAGCAGTTCTTC. This codes for CASITGLSYNEQFF.

The rearrangement links TRBV27 to TRBJ1-2; maybe TRBD1 (5 bases). V was clipped by 5 bases and J by 1 base, with 11 bases between them. Germline values: CDR1 MNHEY, CDR2 SMNVEV (reference sequence). The CDR3 is 14 amino acids. The CDR3 DNA is TGTGCCAGCAGTCCCCGACAGAATAACTATGGCTACACCTTC. Its protein product is CASSPRQNNYGYTF.

The chain joins TRBV12-5 to TRBJ1-1; D may be TRBD1 (5 bases). V was pared by 2 bases and J by 10 bases, with 17 bases between. CDR3 length equals 14 residues. Germline values: CDR1 LGHNT, CDR2 FRNRAP. The CDR3 DNA follows: TGTGCTAGTGGTTTGACAGGTGGAAGTGGTGGAGCTTTCTTT. Its translation is CASGLTGGSGGAFF.

J is TRBJ2-1 and V is TRBV5-1; 11 nucleotides align to TRBD2. The V gene's germline CDR1 is SGHRS and CDR2 YFSETQ. Trimming at V came to 0 bases and at J to 7 bases, leaving 6 bases not matched to a gene. This CDR3 region has 16 residues. Here the CDR3 reads CASSLATSGRGNEQFF. In DNA, the CDR3 is TGCGCCAGCAGCTTGGCCACTAGCGGGAGAGGTAATGAGCAGTTCTTC.

This chain links TRBV2 with TRBJ1-4, with 12 bases aligning to TRBD1. The J segment lost 6 bases and the V segment lost 6 bases, leaving 11 bases of the junction unmatched. Germline V gene lookup returns CDR1 SNHLY and CDR2 FYNNEI. This CDR3 is 17 amino acids long. The CDR3 protein is CASSAPGQGARDEKLFF. The CDR3 DNA follows: TGTGCCAGCAGCGCCCCGGGACAGGGGGCGCGGGATGAAAAACTGTTTTTT. Combining the CDR3 with reference TRBV2 and TRBJ1-4 gives the whole variable domain EPEVTQTPSHQVTQMGQEVILRCVPISNHLYFYWYRQILGQKVEFLVSFYNNEISEKSEIFDDQFSVERPDGSNFTLKIRSTKLEDSAMYFCASSAPGQGARDEKLFFGSGTQLSVL.

This chain uses TRBV30 with TRBJ1-2; maybe TRBD1 (5 bases). Germline lookup yields CDR1 GTSNPN and CDR2 SVGIG (reference sequence). The germline V and J ends were trimmed by 2 bases and 2 bases, with 12 bases remaining between them. The CDR3 spans 14 residues. The DNA of the CDR3 is TGTGCCTGGAGTATCCAGGGTCCAAACTATGGCTACACCTTC. Encoded protein: CAWSIQGPNYGYTF.

The V and J genes are TRBV5-1 and TRBJ2-2; 7 nucleotides agree with TRBD2. The J segment lost 2 bases and the V segment lost 5 bases, leaving 3 bases of the junction unmatched. CDR3 length: 14 residues. CDR1 and CDR2 (germline): SGHRS, YFSETQ. This chain's CDR3 is CASRGLTNTGELFF. CDR3 DNA: TGCGCCAGCAGGGGACTAACTAACACCGGGGAGCTGTTTTTT.

The chain couples TRBV5-6 to TRBJ2-4; 7 nucleotides line up with TRBD1. J lost 0 bases, V lost 3 bases, and 9 bases had no gene match. The CDR3 runs 17 residues. The germline CDR1 and CDR2 sequences are SGHDT and YYEEEE. CDR3: CASSSNRQGLAKNIQYF. The CDR3 nucleotides read TGTGCCAGCAGCTCAAATCGACAGGGCTTAGCCAAAAACATTCAGTACTTC.

J is TRBJ1-2 and V is TRBV5-1, with 7 positions matching TRBD1. Germline V CDR1 and CDR2: SGHRS, YFSETQ. V shed 0 bases and J 5 bases; nucleotides not matched to a gene: 4. CDR3 length: 14 residues. This CDR3 reads CASSLGTGQYGYTF. CDR3 coding DNA: TGCGCCAGCAGCTTGGGGACAGGCCAATATGGCTACACCTTC.

The rearrangement joins TRBV28 to TRBJ2-7; TRBD1 matches at 7 bases. Per the germline V gene, CDR1 is MDHEN and CDR2 is SYDVKM. This CDR3 contains 15 residues. The V and J ends lost 6 bases and 3 bases, in that order; junction bases with no gene match: 11. The CDR3 sequence is CASSTDRLAGYEQYF. CDR3 DNA sequence: TGTGCCAGCAGCACGGACAGGTTAGCTGGCTACGAGCAGTACTTC.

This chain joins TRBV4-3 and TRBJ2-2; 9 nucleotides agree with TRBD1. This CDR3 has 19 residues. V lost 0 bases to trimming and J lost 5 bases; unmatched junction nucleotides: 13. The germline V gene encodes CDR1 LGHNA and CDR2 YSLEER. CDR3 nucleotides: TGCGCCAGCAGCCAAGAAACTTCGGGACAGGGATTAGGGACCGGGGAGCTGTTTTTT. Translation gives CASSQETSGQGLGTGELFF.

The chain uses TRBV28 and TRBJ1-2; D remains ambiguous. This CDR3 comprises 16 residues. In germline, CDR1 is MDHEN, CDR2 SYDVKM. Trimming removed 4 bases at V and 2 bases at J, with 17 bases between. The CDR3 coding sequence is TGTGCCAGCAGTTCACCTTCTCCACTAAGGAACTATGGCTACACCTTC. As protein: CASSSPSPLRNYGYTF.

The chain uses TRBV4-1 and TRBJ1-2; no reliable D call. Germline V gives CDR1 MGHRA, CDR2 YSYEKL. Trimming left V 1 base short and J 0 bases short, with 6 bases between. The CDR3 is 14 amino acids. The CDR3 reads CASSQVSANYGYTF. DNA of the CDR3: TGCGCCAGCAGCCAAGTGTCAGCTAACTATGGCTACACCTTC.

The rearrangement links TRBV18 to TRBJ1-1; weak D call: TRBD1 (6 bases). This CDR3 has 14 amino acids. V lost 4 bases and J lost 0, with 9 bases in between. Per germline, CDR1 KGHSH and CDR2 LQKENI. For the CDR3, the DNA is TGTGCCAGCTCACTCCGGACAGTGAACACTGAAGCTTTCTTT. Its protein product is CASSLRTVNTEAFF.

J is TRBJ2-7 and V is TRBV19; TRBD1 matches 7 bases. Germline assignment: CDR1 LNHDA and CDR2 SQIVND (reference sequence). This CDR3 has 15 amino acids. The trim removed 3 bases at V and 2 bases at J, leaving 7 bases unmatched. This chain's CDR3 is CASSIRDRETYEQYF. In DNA, the CDR3 is TGTGCCAGTAGTATCCGGGACAGAGAGACCTACGAGCAGTACTTC.

V usage is TRBV19 and J usage is TRBJ1-2, with D hard to call. Germline CDR1 and CDR2: LNHDA and SQIVND (reference sequence). V lost 7 bases, J lost 4 bases, and 7 bases lay in between. The CDR3 length is 11 residues. DNA of the CDR3: TGTGCCAGTACGGCAGGCTATGGCTACACCTTC. As protein: CASTAGYGYTF.